The T cell receptor beta chain described here comes from a study of regulatory T cells in long-lasting Graves disease. Study-level information: Antithyroid drugs had been taken under 3 months by newly diagnosed Graves' patients. Study results and limitations: TCR diversity in persistent Graves' patients was below that of newly diagnosed ones.

This clonotype was seen at least ten times. The antigen is not known. Time point given: newly diagnosed GD, antithyroid drugs for less than 3 months. There was RNA extracted from PBMCs, and the TCR library was made from it. Building the TCR beta libraries relied on iRepertoire HTBI primers, and CDR3 regions underwent Arm-PCR. As originally analysed: Identification across samples found 50 to 80 TRBV and fewer than 15 TRBJ segments. TCRdb reprocessed the multiplex PCR reads with MiXCR, giving one entry per CDR3 protein. For this entry, the V and J calls and clone size follow TCRdb and not the study's own pipeline. This sample has about 220,000 distinct CDR3 sequences, with 18% found just once. The sequence was collected from a female donor with Graves disease. This specimen consisted of peripheral blood mononuclear cells (PBMCs), obtained at new diagnosis, from a patient treated with antithyroid drugs.

For the CDR3, the DNA is TGTGCCAGCAGTTTTGTGTCTCCCTACGAGCAGTACTTC. Translation gives CASSFVSPYEQYF. The chain links TRBV27 to TRBJ2-7, with D uncertain. Trimming pared 3 bases from V and 2 bases from J, leaving 8 bases between. Germline CDR1 MNHEY, CDR2 SMNVEV (reference sequence). CDR3 length: 13 amino acids.